One and the same sample provided the 4 T cell receptor beta chains below, sequenced in a study of Graves' ophthalmopathy and Graves' hyperthyroidism. Beta-chain TCR CDR3 regions were amplified from RNA transcripts. A first-round RT-PCR used HTBI primers, followed by a second-round multiplex PCR. One entry per CDR3 protein results from TCRdb running MiXCR on the multiplex PCR reads. Among more than 1,000,000 distinct CDR3 sequences listed, around a third were seen once. The sample comprised peripheral blood or thyroid tissue (not recorded which). The receptors come from an adult man with Graves' hyperthyroidism.

The table lists this clonotype with many counts. The chain combines TRBV10-3 with TRBJ2-7; possibly TRBD2 for D (5 bases). Between the trimmed V and J ends, which lost 2 bases and 4 bases, there was a span of 15 bases. This CDR3 comprises 15 residues. Germline V gene data show CDR1 as ENHRY and CDR2 as SYGVKD. CDR3 DNA: TGTGCCATCAGTGAGGGACTGGTCAGCCCGTACGAGCAGTACTTC. It encodes CAISEGLVSPYEQYF.

This clonotype was detected many times. The chain combines TRBV6-6 with TRBJ1-5; D not resolved. Germline CDR1 reads MNHNY; CDR2 reads SVGAGI (reference sequence). This CDR3 region has 15 residues. Trimming took 3 bases from V and 3 from J, leaving 12 bases between them. CDR3 DNA sequence: TGTGCCAGCAGTTATATCGGAAGGGCCAATCAGCCCCAGCATTTT. Residues: CASSYIGRANQPQHF.

CDR3 region: CASSLAIGGRTEAFF. The CDR3 region has the DNA TGTGCCAGCAGCTTAGCTATCGGGGGGCGCACTGAAGCTTTCTTT. The gene calls are TRBV7-6 and TRBJ1-1, with a possible D match to TRBD1 (6 bases). The germline V gene encodes CDR1 SGHVS and CDR2 FNYEAQ. This CDR3 contains 15 residues. V was pared by 0 bases and J by 4 bases, with 12 bases between.

This clonotype was found a few times. This sequence joins TRBV5-1 and TRBJ1-4; no definite D call. This CDR3 has 13 amino acids. From germline, CDR1 is SGHRS and CDR2 YFSETQ. V was trimmed by 1 base and J by 7 bases, leaving 8 bases between them. The CDR3 reads CASSLKGTEKLFF. CDR3 bases: TGCGCCAGCAGCTTGAAGGGTACTGAAAAACTGTTTTTT. The full variable domain, rest sourced from reference TRBV5-1 and TRBJ1-4, is KAGVTQTPRYLIKTRGQQVTLSCSPISGHRSVSWYQQTPGQGLQFLFEYFSETQRNKGNFPGRFSGRQFSNSRSEMNVSTLELGDSALYLCASSLKGTEKLFFGSGTQLSVL.